The 16 T cell receptor beta chains below all came from one sample that was sequenced in a study of blood T cell repertoires in COVID-19. Assay used: immunoSEQ multiplex PCR; TCRdb lists only in-frame clones, some missing. The sample consists of about 84,000 clones, 76% of them appearing once. Sequencing used peripheral blood. The source is a man between 70 and 80 years old with acute or convalescent COVID-19.

The rearrangement uses TRBV27 and TRBJ2-4, with 9 nucleotides matching TRBD1. V lost 2 bases and J lost 6; bases outside the gene matches: 2. The germline gives CDR1 MNHEY, CDR2 SMNVEV (reference sequence). This CDR3 is 14 amino acids long. CDR3 nucleotides: TGTGCCAGCAGTTTAGGACAGGGGTTAAACATTCAGTACTTC. Encoded protein: CASSLGQGLNIQYF.

The gene calls are TRBV20-1 and TRBJ2-7, with a weak D call TRBD2 (6 bases). Per the germline V gene, CDR1 is DFQATT and CDR2 is SNEGSKA (reference sequence). Trimming stripped 0 bases from V and 6 bases from J, with 6 bases between. The CDR3 consists of 11 residues. The CDR3 sequence is CSAREAGEQYV. CDR3 DNA sequence: TGCAGTGCTAGAGAAGCGGGCGAGCAGTACGTC.

This rearrangement joins TRBV4-2 to TRBJ2-1; D may be TRBD2 (6 bases). V gave up 4 bases and J gave up 0 bases, with 10 bases separating them. The CDR3 consists of 15 residues. Germline CDR1 reads LGHNA; CDR2 reads YNFKEQ. CDR3 loop: CASSPVGGSYNEQFF. The CDR3 DNA follows: TGTGCCAGCAGCCCCGTGGGGGGCTCCTACAATGAGCAGTTCTTC.

CDR3 sequence: CAWSGLYTEAFF. In DNA form, the CDR3 reads TGTGCCTGGAGTGGGCTGTACACTGAAGCTTTCTTT. V and J are TRBV30 and TRBJ1-1; D uncertain. Germline V lookup: CDR1 GTSNPN, CDR2 SVGIG (reference sequence). Trimming left V 1 base short and J 3 bases short, with 6 bases between. The CDR3 length is 12 residues.

V and J are TRBV27 and TRBJ2-1; 11 positions match TRBD2. The CDR3 runs 16 residues. V lost 5 bases, J lost 8 bases, and 11 bases stayed unmatched. Germline CDR1 MNHEY, CDR2 SMNVEV (reference sequence). The CDR3 DNA follows: TGTGCCAGCAGTCTCCGGAGGCTAGCGGGAGGACATGAGCAGTTCTTC. Encoded protein: CASSLRRLAGGHEQFF.

This clone has only one observation. The CDR3 nucleotides are TGTGCCAGCAGGTATGGACTGATGTGGTTCTTC. Protein product: CASRYGLMWFF. The genes are TRBV6-5 and TRBJ2-1, with a weak D call TRBD2 (5 bases). Germline loops: CDR1 MNHEY, CDR2 SVGAGI. Trimming took off 6 bases at V and 15 bases at J, with 15 bases between the two ends. The CDR3 runs to 11 residues.

This clone has a handful of counts. The chain couples TRBV4-1 to TRBJ2-7; D unresolved. Between the trimmed V and J ends, which lost 0 bases and 4 bases, there was a span of 4 bases. The CDR3 has 12 amino acids. The germline gives CDR1 MGHRA, CDR2 YSYEKL. For the CDR3, the DNA is TGCGCCAGCAGCCAAGACGAGTACGAGCAGTACTTC. It codes for CASSQDEYEQYF.

The rearrangement joins TRBV28 to TRBJ1-2; TRBD1 agrees at 8 bases. The CDR3 is 18 residues long. From germline, CDR1 is MDHEN and CDR2 SYDVKM. V lost 0 bases to trimming and J lost 6 bases; unmatched junction nucleotides: 15. CDR3 coding DNA: TGTGCCAGCAGTTTATGGGACAGGGTCGAATCAAGCCCAAATGGCTACACCTTC. Residues: CASSLWDRVESSPNGYTF.

This clone appeared once. V usage is TRBV27 and J usage is TRBJ1-1; D perhaps matches TRBD1 (5 bases). V lost 7 bases, J lost 5 bases, and 20 bases lay in between. From germline, CDR1 is MNHEY and CDR2 SMNVEV (reference sequence). The CDR3 extends over 15 amino acids. The CDR3 DNA sequence: TGTGCCAGCAATCCCCGTAGGGGCAGTTTGACTGAAGCTTTCTTT. It specifies CASNPRRGSLTEAFF.

This rearrangement joins TRBV21-1 to TRBJ1-5; the D segment call TRBD1 is taken from the table without a DNA check. TRBV21-1 is shown as a pseudogene. The CDR3 covers 22 residues. CDR3 coding DNA: TGTGCCAGCAGCACCCCTTTTAAACCAGGGGAAGCCCGATTTTATAGCAATCAGCCCCAGCATTTT. It codes for CASSTPFKPGEARFYSNQPQHF.

The chain links TRBV15 to TRBJ1-3; D unclear. The ends were cut back, 0 bases at V and 0 bases at J, with 9 bases in the middle. This CDR3 is built from 16 residues. Germline V gene data show CDR1 as LNHNV and CDR2 as YYDKDF (reference sequence). Here the CDR3 reads CATSRDKGVSGNTIYF. The CDR3 nucleotides are TGTGCCACCAGCAGAGATAAGGGAGTCTCTGGAAACACCATATATTTT.

This chain uses TRBV9 with TRBJ2-3; a possible D gene is TRBD2 (6 bases). CDR3 length equals 17 residues. The germline V gene encodes CDR1 SGDLS and CDR2 YYNGEE. Trimming removed 0 bases from V and 1 base from J, with 15 bases in between. CDR3: CASSVEAGIYGTDTQYF. The DNA of the CDR3 is TGTGCCAGCAGCGTAGAGGCGGGGATTTACGGCACAGATACGCAGTATTTT.

This rearrangement joins TRBV4-1 to TRBJ2-7; 11 nucleotides match TRBD1. V was clipped by 2 bases and J by 1 base; unmatched bases: 4. CDR1 is MGHRA and CDR2 is YSYEKL in the germline V gene. This CDR3 has 16 residues. The DNA of the CDR3 is TGCGCCAGCAGCCAAACCGGACAGGGGGCTTCCTACGAGCAGTACTTC. Amino acid sequence: CASSQTGQGASYEQYF.

The rearrangement links TRBV28 to TRBJ2-1; 11 nucleotides match TRBD2. Losses at the gene ends were 5 bases for V and 5 bases for J; bases not matched to a gene: 2. The germline CDR1 and CDR2 sequences are MDHEN and SYDVKM. The CDR3 extends over 14 amino acids. The CDR3 DNA follows: TGTGCCAGCAGTGCGACTAGCGGGAACAATGAGCAGTTCTTC. Protein product: CASSATSGNNEQFF.

V usage is TRBV5-1 and J usage is TRBJ1-1, with 9 bases that match TRBD1. The germline V gene has CDR1 SGHRS and CDR2 YFSETQ. Trimming took 4 bases from V and 8 from J; bases not matched to a gene: 12. The CDR3 runs 15 residues. The CDR3 here is CASSADRGDKSEAFF. In nucleotides, the CDR3 is TGCGCCAGCAGCGCGGACAGGGGTGACAAATCCGAAGCTTTCTTT.

This clone was counted a single time. The V gene is TRBV6-1, the J gene TRBJ2-3, with TRBD1 identical over 8 bases. CDR1 is MNHNS and CDR2 is SASEGT in the germline V gene. The CDR3 totals 15 residues. Trimming took 0 bases from V and 3 from J; bases not matched to a gene: 2. This CDR3 reads CASSEAGQGTDTQYF. The CDR3 DNA sequence: TGTGCCAGCAGTGAAGCCGGACAGGGAACAGATACGCAGTATTTT.